The 25 T cell receptor beta chains reported below all come from one sample, sequenced in a study of blood T cell repertoires in COVID-19. Clones were read by immunoSEQ multiplex PCR, and TCRdb kept only the in-frame ones, dropping some. The sample holds about 220,000 clones; 87% are singletons and the top ten take 2.6%. Sequencing was done on a sample of PBMCs or T cells enriched from blood (not recorded which). These receptors all stem from a woman aged 30 to 39 with acute COVID-19.

V gene TRBV19 combines with J gene TRBJ1-5; possible D gene TRBD1, 5 bases. Germline V gene data show CDR1 as LNHDA and CDR2 as SQIVND (reference sequence). The CDR3 sequence is 15 residues long. Trimming removed 9 bases at V and 1 base at J, with 16 bases between. CDR3 bases: TGTGCCAGCCGGTTGGCAGGGCAGAGCAATCAGCCCCAGCATTTT. Protein: CASRLAGQSNQPQHF.

A single count supports this clone. The chain couples TRBV12-3 or TRBV12-4 to TRBJ1-5; no clear D. The length of the CDR3 is 12 residues. V lost 8 bases to trimming and J lost 3 bases, with 8 bases between them. The CDR3 sequence is CASADTNQPQHF. The CDR3 nucleotides read TGTGCCAGCGCCGACACCAATCAGCCCCAGCATTTT.

This clone was seen just once. This chain uses TRBV5-1 with TRBJ2-5; D might be TRBD1 (6 bases). The CDR3 runs to 14 residues. Trimming removed 4 bases from V and 1 base from J, with 11 bases in between. CDR1 is SGHRS, CDR2 YFSETQ, per germline. CDR3 sequence: CASSTQGSQETQYF. Here the CDR3 DNA reads TGCGCCAGCAGCACTCAGGGGAGCCAAGAGACCCAGTACTTC.

The CDR3, as DNA: TGTGCCAGCAGCGTAGGAGACGACAGCTATAATTCACCCCTCCACTTT. Residues: CASSVGDDSYNSPLHF. This sequence joins TRBV9 and TRBJ1-6; the D gene is possibly TRBD1 (5 bases). The V gene lost 0 bases and the J gene lost 3 bases, with 10 bases spanning the gap. The CDR3 is 16 residues long. The germline gives CDR1 SGDLS, CDR2 YYNGEE.

The V gene is TRBV11-1, the J gene TRBJ2-5, with 8 bases aligning to TRBD1. The length of the CDR3 is 13 residues. The V gene's germline CDR1 is SGHAT and CDR2 FQDESV (reference sequence). J lost 4 bases, V lost 6 bases, and 4 bases had no gene match. Written as DNA, the CDR3 is TGTGCCAGCAGACCCGGGACAGGAGAGACCCAGTACTTC. Amino acid sequence: CASRPGTGETQYF.

The chain recombines TRBV6-5 with TRBJ1-2; 8 nucleotides agree with TRBD1. CDR1 MNHEY and CDR2 SVGAGI come from the germline V gene. J gave up 8 bases and V 4 bases, and 15 bases lay outside the gene matches. The CDR3 is 16 amino acids. The DNA of the CDR3 is TGTGCCAGCAGTTCCTTCCGGGACAGGAGTTCACGCGGCTACACCTTC. It is translated as CASSSFRDRSSRGYTF.

The rearrangement uses TRBV27 and TRBJ1-6, with D possibly matching TRBD1 (5 bases). Germline V gene data show CDR1 as MNHEY and CDR2 as SMNVEV (reference sequence). This CDR3 contains 14 residues. The V end lost 8 bases, the J end lost 4 bases, and 12 bases lay between the germline ends. The CDR3 bases are TGTGCCAGCGGATTGACAGCTTATAATTCACCCCTCCACTTT. It is translated as CASGLTAYNSPLHF.

The V gene is TRBV10-1, the J gene TRBJ2-6; D remains ambiguous. CDR1 is WNHNN and CDR2 is SYGVQD in the germline V gene (reference sequence). The germline V and J ends were trimmed by 3 bases and 4 bases, with 7 bases remaining between them. CDR3 size: 14 residues. CDR3 DNA: TGCGCCAGCAGTGACGACTTAGGGGCCAACGTCCTGACTTTC. Translation: CASSDDLGANVLTF.

The V and J genes are TRBV19 and TRBJ2-7; the match to TRBD2 covers 10 bases. Germline V gene lookup returns CDR1 LNHDA and CDR2 SQIVND (reference sequence). V trimming: 5 bases; J trimming: 3 bases; junction bases outside the gene matches: 4. The CDR3 sequence is 14 residues long. The CDR3 loop is CASSRTSGDYEQYF. CDR3 nucleotide sequence: TGTGCCAGTAGTCGGACTAGCGGCGACTACGAGCAGTACTTC.

The chain combines TRBV18 with TRBJ1-2; possibly TRBD1 for D (5 bases). Trimming removed 6 bases at V and 6 bases at J, with 26 bases between. The CDR3 loop spans 17 amino acids. Germline CDR1 reads KGHSH; CDR2 reads LQKENI. The CDR3 coding sequence is TGTGCCAGCTCCCCCGCCCCGGGCAGGGCCCTCTTCGATGGCTACACCTTC. Protein product: CASSPAPGRALFDGYTF.

The rearrangement joins TRBV6-5 to TRBJ1-1, with D maybe TRBD1 (6 bases). Trimming took off 5 bases at V and 1 base at J, with 11 bases between the two ends. Germline V gene sequence: CDR1 MNHEY, CDR2 SVGAGI. This CDR3 spans 14 amino acids. CDR3 sequence: CASSIPGENTEAFF. In DNA form, the CDR3 reads TGTGCCAGCAGTATCCCAGGGGAGAACACTGAAGCTTTCTTT.

This sequence joins TRBV7-9 and TRBJ2-5; a weak D match, TRBD2 (5 bases). In germline, CDR1 is SEHNR, CDR2 FQNEAQ (reference sequence). Trimming removed 5 bases at V and 1 base at J, with 11 bases between. CDR3 length: 14 residues. CDR3 region: CASSVDFPQETQYF. In DNA form, the CDR3 reads TGTGCCAGCAGCGTGGACTTTCCCCAAGAGACCCAGTACTTC. Using reference TRBV7-9 and TRBJ2-5 for the parts outside the CDR3, the full variable domain is DTGVSQNPRHKITKRGQNVTFRCDPISEHNRLYWYRQTLGQGPEFLTYFQNEAQLEKSRLLSDRFSAERPKGSFSTLEIQRTEQGDSAMYLCASSVDFPQETQYFGPGTRLLVL.

The chain recombines TRBV25-1 with TRBJ1-2; D gene ambiguous. The CDR3 sequence is 14 residues long. Between the trimmed V and J ends, which lost 1 base and 3 bases, there was a span of 9 bases. Germline V gene sequence: CDR1 MGHDK, CDR2 SYGVNS. CDR3 bases: TGTGCCAGCAGTGAATCCGAGGGTGACTATGGCTACACCTTC. Translating it yields CASSESEGDYGYTF.

This clone was recorded once. This sequence joins TRBV23-1 and TRBJ2-5; possible D gene TRBD1, 5 bases. TRBV23-1 qualifies as an ORF whose function is uncertain. The length of the CDR3 is 11 residues. Trimming took 7 bases from V and 2 from J, leaving 5 bases between them. This CDR3 reads CASTGQETQYF. CDR3 nucleotides: TGCGCCAGCACAGGGCAAGAGACCCAGTACTTC.

This clone turned up a few times. The junction departs from the called germline gene at one end, perhaps through a read error. The V gene is TRBV7-7, the J gene TRBJ2-7; tentative D call: TRBD1 (5 bases). This CDR3 has 15 residues. In germline, CDR1 is SSHAT, CDR2 FNYEAQ (reference sequence). This CDR3 reads CASSPSVRVGVEQYF. CDR3 coding DNA: TGTGCTAGCAGCCCCTCGGTCAGGGTAGGAGTCGAGCAGTACTTC.

The rearrangement uses TRBV10-1 and TRBJ2-1, with TRBD1 matching over 8 bases. The ends lost 6 bases at V and 4 bases at J; junction bases unmatched: 8. Germline loops: CDR1 WNHNN, CDR2 SYGVQD (reference sequence). The length of the CDR3 is 15 residues. CDR3: CASSKRTGIYNEQFF. The CDR3, as DNA: TGCGCCAGCAGCAAGAGGACAGGGATATACAATGAGCAGTTCTTC.

This chain links TRBV5-6 with TRBJ1-2; D remains ambiguous. The germline V gene encodes CDR1 SGHDT and CDR2 YYEEEE. Trimming removed 3 bases from V and 4 bases from J, with 10 bases in between. This CDR3 contains 13 residues. The CDR3 sequence is CASSSGRSYGYTF. The CDR3 DNA reads as TGTGCCAGCAGCTCCGGAAGGAGCTATGGCTACACCTTC.

The V and J genes are TRBV6-4 and TRBJ2-2; TRBD1 might be the D (5 bases). The CDR3 runs to 18 residues. Trimming cost V 5 bases and J 1 base, with 20 bases left between them. Germline V gene lookup returns CDR1 MRHNA and CDR2 SNTAGT. The CDR3 sequence: CASSKKLSGIWNTGELFF. DNA for the CDR3: TGTGCCAGCAGTAAGAAACTATCAGGGATATGGAACACCGGGGAGCTGTTTTTT.

The V and J genes are TRBV9 and TRBJ2-3; TRBD1 aligns across 10 bases. This CDR3 region has 14 residues. Per germline, CDR1 SGDLS and CDR2 YYNGEE. V shed 3 bases and J 5 bases; nucleotides not matched to a gene: 3. This CDR3 reads CASSEDRGVDTQYF. The DNA of the CDR3 is TGTGCCAGCAGCGAGGACAGGGGGGTAGATACGCAGTATTTT.

In the case of this clone: This sample also contains other DNA sequences that code for the same CDR3. This chain joins TRBV5-1 and TRBJ1-4; 7 bases are shared with TRBD1. V shed 0 bases and J 7 bases; nucleotides not matched to a gene: 3. The CDR3 spans 14 residues. Germline loops: CDR1 SGHRS, CDR2 YFSETQ. CDR3 sequence: CASSLGQGAEKLFF. The CDR3 nucleotides read TGCGCCAGCAGCTTGGGACAGGGAGCTGAAAAACTGTTTTTT.

The rearrangement uses TRBV2 and TRBJ2-7, with 10 bases fitting TRBD1. Germline V gives CDR1 SNHLY, CDR2 FYNNEI. The CDR3 is 12 residues long. J was trimmed by 6 bases and V by 8 bases; bases with no gene match: 4. CDR3 coding DNA: TGTGCCAGCTGGGACAGGGGTGGCGAGCAGTACTTC. Its protein is CASWDRGGEQYF.

The J gene is TRBJ1-1, the V gene TRBV7-9, with unresolved D. The germline V gene encodes CDR1 SEHNR and CDR2 FQNEAQ (reference sequence). The CDR3 is 14 residues long. V dropped 1 base and J dropped 8 bases, with 14 bases sitting between them. CDR3 residues: CASSLVLGGVEAFF. The CDR3 nucleotides read TGTGCCAGCAGCTTAGTTCTGGGAGGAGTAGAAGCTTTCTTT.

The rearrangement uses TRBV5-6 and TRBJ1-6, with TRBD1 identical over 7 bases. Unmatched junction bases numbered 1, after V lost 3 bases and J lost 4 bases. Looked up from germline, CDR1 is SGHDT and CDR2 is YYEEEE. This CDR3 has 14 residues. The CDR3 is CASSSDRYNSPLHF. CDR3 nucleotides: TGTGCCAGCAGCTCGGACAGGTATAATTCACCCCTCCACTTT.

The chain uses TRBV7-8 and TRBJ1-3; TRBD1 aligns across 10 bases. The V segment lost 1 base and the J segment 7 bases; nucleotides outside the gene matches: 4. The CDR3 totals 15 residues. Germline V lookup: CDR1 SGHVS, CDR2 FQNEAQ. This CDR3 reads CASSLETGGWNTIYF. CDR3 DNA sequence: TGTGCCAGCAGCTTAGAGACAGGGGGCTGGAACACCATATATTTT.

The chain links TRBV6-5 to TRBJ2-7, with a tentative D call TRBD1 (5 bases). The ends were cut back, 7 bases at V and 5 bases at J, with 18 bases in the middle. The CDR3 runs to 14 residues. Looked up from germline, CDR1 is MNHEY and CDR2 is SVGAGI. The DNA for the CDR3 is TGTGCCAGCAATCTCCCGGCAGGGAACGACGAGCAGTACTTC. Protein product: CASNLPAGNDEQYF.